The rows below give T cell receptor beta chains drawn from one sample of a study of cytomegalovirus exposure and HLA in healthy donors. Clones were sequenced by immunoSEQ multiplex PCR, and TCRdb holds only the in-frame ones, with some missing. The table records 150,000 or so clones, under 70% of them present only once. The specimen sequenced was PBMCs. The receptors stem from a man aged 30 to 39 in good health and CMV-seropositive. The CDR3 runs from the conserved cysteine through the conserved F or W. D genes are given only for firm matches. Part of the rows lack a size; the others show once, few, many or a class for expanded clones.

.	.	TRBV11-1	TRBJ1-1	CASSLAPRGDTEAFF	TGTGCCAGCAGCTTAGCTCCTCGCGGGGACACTGAAGCTTTCTTT
.	.	TRBV18	TRBJ1-3	CASSPADGVSGNTIYF	TGTGCCAGCTCACCAGCTGACGGAGTCTCTGGAAACACCATATATTTT
.	few	TRBV7-9	TRBJ1-1	CSSRLGGGVSFF	TGTTCCAGCAGGTTGGGAGGGGGGGTTTCTTTCTTT
TRBD1	.	TRBV30	TRBJ1-4	CALPTGGNEKLFF	TGTGCCTTACCTACAGGGGGCAACGAAAAACTGTTTTTT
TRBD2	.	TRBV15	TRBJ2-1	CATSRSSGKYNEQFF	TGTGCCACCAGCCGATCTAGCGGGAAATACAATGAGCAGTTCTTC
TRBD2	few	TRBV28	TRBJ2-7	CASSLGTSGRDGYEQYF	TGTGCCAGCAGTTTAGGGACTAGCGGGAGAGATGGGTACGAGCAGTACTTC
TRBD2	.	TRBV4-1	TRBJ2-5	CASSPLAGVETQYF	TGCGCCAGCAGCCCGCTAGCGGGAGTAGAGACCCAGTACTTC
.	.	TRBV19	TRBJ2-7	CASSAGTLYEQYF	TGTGCCAGTAGTGCCGGGACTCTCTACGAGCAGTACTTC
.	few	TRBV10-1	TRBJ1-1	CATSPAGVNTEAFF	TGCGCCACCAGCCCCGCGGGGGTGAACACTGAAGCTTTCTTT
.	.	TRBV18	TRBJ1-5	CASSPIGQNSNQPQHF	TGTGCCAGCTCACCAATTGGGCAGAATAGCAATCAGCCCCAGCATTTT
TRBD1	few	TRBV7-9	TRBJ2-7	CASSQLGQGVDEQYF	TGTGCCAGCAGCCAATTAGGACAGGGTGTAGACGAGCAGTACTTC
.	.	TRBV28	TRBJ1-4	CASSEVEGLGEKLFF	TGTGCCAGCAGCGAGGTCGAGGGTTTAGGGGAAAAACTGTTTTTT
TRBD2	.	TRBV13	TRBJ2-5	CASSFLPSGKKETQYF	TGTGCCAGCAGCTTTTTGCCTAGCGGGAAGAAAGAGACCCAGTACTTC
.	.	TRBV21-1	TRBJ1-5	CASSPLTGVVHQPQHF	TGTGCCAGCAGCCCCCTGACAGGGGTTGTTCATCAGCCCCAGCATTTT
TRBD1	once	TRBV15	TRBJ2-2	CATSRGQGARTGELFF	TGTGCCACCAGCAGAGGACAGGGGGCTCGCACCGGGGAGCTGTTTTTT
.	.	TRBV10-2	TRBJ1-5	CASSELQWQPQHF	TGCGCCAGCAGTGAGTTACAATGGCAGCCCCAGCATTTT
.	few	TRBV6-1	TRBJ1-5	CASSELEAANQPQHF	TGTGCCAGCAGTGAACTTGAGGCGGCAAATCAGCCCCAGCATTTT
TRBD2	.	TRBV10-3	TRBJ2-1	CAISPSGSLRADEQFF	TGTGCCATCAGTCCTAGCGGGAGCCTCCGAGCGGATGAGCAGTTCTTC
TRBD2	.	TRBV7-6	TRBJ2-1	CASSGLAGGSEQFF	TGTGCCAGCAGCGGACTAGCGGGAGGGAGTGAGCAGTTCTTC
TRBD2	.	TRBV7-2	TRBJ2-1	CASSPGLATYNEQFF	TGTGCCAGCAGCCCGGGACTAGCGACCTACAATGAGCAGTTCTTC
.	.	TRBV15	TRBJ2-1	CATTRLGSSYNEQFF	TGTGCCACCACTCGGTTGGGGAGCTCCTACAATGAGCAGTTCTTC